This passage covers 14 T cell receptor beta chains from one sample sequenced in a study of T cell changes during pregnancy in multiple sclerosis (dated by TCRdb to the late 2010s). The method behind the library was the immunoSEQ multiplex PCR assay. In its TCRdb copy, this immuneACCESS table keeps in-frame sequences only and misses some clones. Where compared with another copy, unresolved V genes explain less than half of these, and the others have no known cause. For this sample there are some 21,000 clones; 89% appear just once. About 7.5% of the sample is in the top ten clones. The source was CD8+ T cells from peripheral blood mononuclear cells, collected in the second trimester of pregnancy. Receptors were obtained from a female donor in good health, enrolled as a control in a pregnancy study.

Concerning this clone itself: A read error may account for a junction end that differs from germline. The rearrangement uses TRBV7-7 and TRBJ1-1; D ambiguous. Germline CDR1 reads SSHAT; CDR2 reads FNYEAQ (reference sequence). This CDR3 is 13 amino acids long. This chain's CDR3 is CASSLDKNTEAFF. CDR3 nucleotides: TGTGCTAGCAGCTTAGACAAGAACACTGAAGCTTTCTTT.

This chain joins TRBV28 and TRBJ2-2, with no clear D. V was cut by 1 base and J by 2 bases, with 8 bases left in between. The CDR3 spans 15 residues. CDR1 and CDR2 (germline): MDHEN, SYDVKM. CDR3 coding DNA: TGTGCCAGCAGTTTATTTGGCAGTAACACCGGGGAGCTGTTTTTT. Translating it yields CASSLFGSNTGELFF.

This chain connects TRBV7-9 to TRBJ2-3, with D possibly being TRBD2 (6 bases). CDR3 length: 16 amino acids. The germline CDR1 and CDR2 sequences are SEHNR and FQNEAQ (reference sequence). V was cut by 5 bases and J by 2 bases, with 17 bases left in between. The CDR3 DNA is TGTGCCAGCAGCCCCCGTTTCGCGGGATTCACAGATACGCAGTATTTT. This translates into CASSPRFAGFTDTQYF.

The sample holds one count of this clone. The rearrangement joins TRBV19 to TRBJ2-1, with D hard to call. The CDR3 sequence is 11 residues long. Germline V lookup: CDR1 LNHDA, CDR2 SQIVND (reference sequence). V was shortened by 6 bases and J by 8 bases, with 8 bases between the two germline ends. The CDR3 nucleotides read TGTGCCAGTAGGATCCGCGATGAGCAGTTCTTC. Protein sequence: CASRIRDEQFF.

The gene calls are TRBV6-4 and TRBJ1-1; D is unresolved. Trimming removed 6 bases at V and 0 bases at J, with 11 bases between. The germline V gene encodes CDR1 MRHNA and CDR2 SNTAGT. This CDR3 is built from 14 residues. CDR3 residues: CASSPSGVNTEAFF. In DNA, the CDR3 is TGTGCCAGCAGCCCCTCCGGGGTGAACACTGAAGCTTTCTTT.

The chain recombines TRBV4-2 with TRBJ2-1, with 9 nucleotides matching TRBD2. The germline V gene encodes CDR1 LGHNA and CDR2 YNFKEQ. This CDR3 spans 15 amino acids. V lost 0 bases and J lost 8; bases outside the gene matches: 5. CDR3 sequence (DNA): TGTGCCAGCAGCCAAGAGCGGGGGGGCGGCGATGAGCAGTTCTTC. This codes for CASSQERGGGDEQFF.

This chain joins TRBV4-1 and TRBJ2-1, with 10 bases aligning to TRBD2. After removal of 1 base from V and 7 bases from J, the junction contained 10 bases not matched to a gene. Per the germline V gene, CDR1 is MGHRA and CDR2 is YSYEKL. This CDR3 has 17 amino acids. CDR3 sequence: CASSQVPLAGAGNEQFF. The DNA for the CDR3 is TGCGCCAGCAGCCAAGTGCCCCTAGCGGGAGCGGGAAATGAGCAGTTCTTC.

The rearrangement links TRBV13 to TRBJ2-5, with D maybe TRBD2 (6 bases). Deletions cut 2 bases from V and 2 bases from J, with 12 bases between. Germline V CDR1 and CDR2: PRHDT, FYEKMQ (reference sequence). This CDR3 has 15 amino acids. The CDR3 loop is CASSLTGVHQETQYF. In DNA form, the CDR3 reads TGTGCCAGCAGCTTAACGGGGGTCCATCAAGAGACCCAGTACTTC.

V usage is TRBV7-9 and J usage is TRBJ2-4; tentative D call: TRBD1 (6 bases). The CDR3 length is 12 residues. The ends were cut back, 7 bases at V and 7 bases at J, with 11 bases in the middle. Per the germline V gene, CDR1 is SEHNR and CDR2 is FQNEAQ (reference sequence). The CDR3 is CASMGQSNIQYF. CDR3 sequence (DNA): TGTGCCAGCATGGGACAATCGAACATTCAGTACTTC.

The rearrangement uses TRBV7-6 and TRBJ2-7, with D tentatively TRBD2 (6 bases). CDR1 and CDR2 (germline): SGHVS, FNYEAQ. The CDR3 is made up of 15 amino acids. The ends were cut back, 5 bases at V and 2 bases at J, with 16 bases in the middle. CDR3 amino acids: CASSPTGGIAYEQYF. The CDR3 bases are TGTGCCAGCAGCCCAACCGGAGGGATTGCCTACGAGCAGTACTTC.

The chain is built from TRBV7-9 and TRBJ2-6, with 9 bases lining up with TRBD1. V was clipped by 3 bases and J by 0 bases; unmatched bases: 9. The germline V gene encodes CDR1 SEHNR and CDR2 FQNEAQ (reference sequence). The CDR3 covers 19 residues. The CDR3 nucleotides read TGTGCCAGCAGCTTGGTGGGGGGGACAGGGCCCTCTGGGGCCAACGTCCTGACTTTC. Its translation is CASSLVGGTGPSGANVLTF. The variable domain in full, completed from reference TRBV7-9 and TRBJ2-6, reads DTGVSQNPRHKITKRGQNVTFRCDPISEHNRLYWYRQTLGQGPEFLTYFQNEAQLEKSRLLSDRFSAERPKGSFSTLEIQRTEQGDSAMYLCASSLVGGTGPSGANVLTFGAGSRLTVL.

The chain has TRBV9 and TRBJ1-1, with 8 bases that match TRBD1. Unmatched junction bases numbered 6, after V lost 3 bases and J lost 5 bases. The CDR3 is made up of 14 amino acids. Looked up from germline, CDR1 is SGDLS and CDR2 is YYNGEE. CDR3 sequence: CASSALRTGTEAFF. The DNA for the CDR3 is TGTGCCAGCAGCGCACTAAGGACAGGGACTGAAGCTTTCTTT.

The rearrangement joins TRBV29-1 to TRBJ1-5, with D hard to call. CDR3 length equals 13 residues. Looked up from germline, CDR1 is SQVTM and CDR2 is ANQGSEA. Trimming cost V 6 bases and J 5 bases, with 14 bases left between them. CDR3 in amino acids: CSVPSRTDQPQHF. CDR3 sequence (DNA): TGCAGCGTGCCCTCTCGAACGGATCAGCCCCAGCATTTT.

This clone was detected once. J is TRBJ2-7 and V is TRBV5-5; TRBD2 matches 7 bases. Looked up from germline, CDR1 is SGHKS and CDR2 is YYEKEE (reference sequence). The CDR3 is 13 residues long. Trimming removed 4 bases from V and 3 bases from J; junction bases left unmatched: 4. CDR3 sequence reads: CASSTLADYEQYF. Here the CDR3 DNA reads TGTGCCAGCAGCACCCTAGCGGACTACGAGCAGTACTTC.